The entry below describes one T cell receptor beta chain. These data are taken from a study of blood T cell repertoires in COVID-19. For the study at large: Sites across the United States, Italy and Spain contributed samples from acute and convalescent COVID-19. Nucleic acid was either cDNA or gDNA, and it came from T cells, B-cell-depleted T cells, or PBMCs.

CDR1 and CDR2 (germline): SGHNT, YENEEA. V was pared by 5 bases and J by 4 bases, with 12 bases between. This CDR3 spans 15 amino acids. Per the study methods: Amplified reference gene primers provided the basis for estimating nucleated cell counts. Profiled with immunoSEQ multiplex PCR; TCRdb holds only in-frame clones, not every one. That table supplies the V and J calls and clone size; D and trimming were determined from the DNA. The sample carries around 130,000 clones, about four fifths recorded once. This chain joins TRBV11-3 and TRBJ1-6, with D uncertain. This TCR came from a man aged 25 to 45 who had recovered from COVID-19. The sequenced sample was PBMCs or T cells enriched from blood (not recorded which). The CDR3 loop reads CASSLSGSYNSPLHF. The CDR3, as DNA: TGTGCCAGCAGCCTATCTGGGAGTTATAATTCACCCCTCCACTTT.